The T cell receptor (beta chain) described here comes from a study of cytomegalovirus exposure and HLA in healthy donors. Comments on this clone: The antigen remains undetermined.

Whole-study findings and limits: Later on, an analysis found that several of the most significant clusters appeared to be linked to common viral pathogens, which included parvovirus B19. Among donors in an Asian-associated ancestry cluster, a later analysis reportedly found fewer N-insertions than the roughly 680-donor mean. Per published reports, the classifier diagnosed cytomegalovirus status with high specificity and sensitivity.

With 60 Vbeta and 13 Jbeta primers, the PCR was carried out. Measured with immunoSEQ multiplex PCR; TCRdb has only the in-frame clones, and not every one. Found here are some 200,000 clones, 65% to 85% of them singletons; the top ten hold less than 2%. Sequencing was performed on PBMCs. The TCR was taken from a man aged 50 to 59 in good health and CMV-seronegative.

CDR3 nucleotide sequence: TGTGCCAGCAGCTTGCAGACTAGCGGAGCCTACGAGCAGTACTTC. Its protein is CASSLQTSGAYEQYF. The chain combines TRBV5-5 with TRBJ2-7; 9 bases match TRBD2. The CDR3 is 15 amino acids. Germline V gene lookup returns CDR1 SGHKS and CDR2 YYEKEE (reference sequence). Trimming cost V 1 base and J 2 bases; bases outside gene matches: 4.